This T cell receptor beta chain appears in the sequencing data of a study of blood T cell repertoires in COVID-19. In the study overall: Sites in the United States, Italy and Spain provided acute and convalescent COVID-19 samples. T cells, B-cell-depleted T cells, or PBMCs provided the cDNA or gDNA that served as material.

One Seattle source followed patients from active infection through their disease course. Assay: immunoSEQ multiplex PCR; the TCRdb copy retains only in-frame clones and omits some. Of some 290,000 clones in the sample, 90% were seen once. The CDR3 extends over 15 amino acids. Germline CDR1 is MGHRA and CDR2 is YSYEKL. Trimming shortened V by 4 bases and J by 0 bases, and 10 bases separated the two germline ends. This TCR came from a middle-aged woman with COVID-19, enrolled during active disease. The chain uses TRBV4-1 and TRBJ1-5; D gene uncertain. The sequenced material came from peripheral blood. CDR3 DNA sequence: TGCGCCAGCAGCCGCCTGGGAGATAGCAATCAGCCCCAGCATTTT. Its protein is CASSRLGDSNQPQHF.